This is a list of T cell receptor beta chains from one sample in a study of beta chain features in type 1 diabetes. Only in-frame clones appear in the TCRdb table, and some are missing; sequencing was by immunoSEQ multiplex PCR. The sample consists of 310,000 or so clones, less than 9.5% of them appearing once. The specimen was central memory CD4+ T cells from blood. The receptors were gathered from a woman aged 18 to 35 in good health. CDR3s include the opening cysteine and the closing phenylalanine or tryptophan. Fields, in order: V gene, clone size, D gene, J gene, CDR3 protein. A D gene is named only where the DNA matches it firmly. Clone size is not always given. Where it is, it says once, few, many or a class for expanded clones.

v_gene: TRBV6-5
abundance: .
d_gene: TRBD1
j_gene: TRBJ2-7
CDR3aa: CASSPALGQGPEQYF

v_gene: TRBV2
abundance: .
d_gene: TRBD1
j_gene: TRBJ2-5
CDR3aa: CASSGQDRGSLPQETQYF

v_gene: TRBV4-2
abundance: few
d_gene: .
j_gene: TRBJ2-3
CDR3aa: CASSQDPASTASTDTQYF

v_gene: TRBV7-3
abundance: .
d_gene: .
j_gene: TRBJ2-6
CDR3aa: CASSLEQPDYSGANVLTF

v_gene: TRBV18
abundance: many
d_gene: .
j_gene: TRBJ2-1
CDR3aa: CASSPSGVLKNEQFF

v_gene: TRBV19
abundance: .
d_gene: TRBD2
j_gene: TRBJ2-2
CDR3aa: CASTSGRATGELFF

v_gene: TRBV18
abundance: .
d_gene: .
j_gene: TRBJ1-2
CDR3aa: CASSPPSNRETGYTF

v_gene: TRBV19
abundance: few
d_gene: TRBD1
j_gene: TRBJ2-1
CDR3aa: CASSKAGQGTGGGIYNEQFF

v_gene: TRBV10-3
abundance: many
d_gene: .
j_gene: TRBJ2-6
CDR3aa: CATAGMGANVLTF

v_gene: TRBV28
abundance: many
d_gene: TRBD2
j_gene: TRBJ2-3
CDR3aa: CASSFGRADTQYF

v_gene: TRBV2
abundance: few
d_gene: .
j_gene: TRBJ2-2
CDR3aa: CASISGRVRHTGELFF

v_gene: TRBV7-2
abundance: few
d_gene: .
j_gene: TRBJ1-4
CDR3aa: CASSRPGGGEKLFF

v_gene: TRBV6-5
abundance: .
d_gene: TRBD1
j_gene: TRBJ1-2
CDR3aa: CASRRYVQGNYGYTF

v_gene: TRBV28
abundance: many
d_gene: TRBD1
j_gene: TRBJ1-2
CDR3aa: CASVPGQGNDYTF

v_gene: TRBV15
abundance: few
d_gene: .
j_gene: TRBJ2-1
CDR3aa: CATSTRLPLPNEQFF

v_gene: TRBV7-9
abundance: .
d_gene: .
j_gene: TRBJ2-5
CDR3aa: CASSLDESAQYF

v_gene: TRBV10-3
abundance: .
d_gene: TRBD2
j_gene: TRBJ2-7
CDR3aa: CAISAGGGKGYEQYF

v_gene: TRBV7-9
abundance: .
d_gene: TRBD2
j_gene: TRBJ2-1
CDR3aa: CASRGGSNEQFF

v_gene: TRBV28
abundance: few
d_gene: TRBD2
j_gene: TRBJ2-3
CDR3aa: CASSETSDFADTQYF

v_gene: TRBV5-8
abundance: .
d_gene: TRBD2
j_gene: TRBJ2-3
CDR3aa: CASSYGTSFSDTQYF

v_gene: TRBV7-2
abundance: few
d_gene: TRBD1
j_gene: TRBJ1-2
CDR3aa: CASSLGADRGYGYTF

v_gene: TRBV5-1
abundance: .
d_gene: .
j_gene: TRBJ2-7
CDR3aa: CASSLVIGGYEQYF

v_gene: TRBV7-8
abundance: few
d_gene: TRBD1
j_gene: .
CDR3aa: CASSQTGQGEYEQYF

v_gene: TRBV4-3
abundance: .
d_gene: .
j_gene: .
CDR3aa: CASSQRYGIGETQYF

v_gene: TRBV6-5
abundance: once
d_gene: TRBD1
j_gene: TRBJ2-5
CDR3aa: CASRGTAGETQYF

v_gene: TRBV2
abundance: many
d_gene: .
j_gene: TRBJ2-6
CDR3aa: CASTGSSGANVLTF

v_gene: TRBV27
abundance: .
d_gene: .
j_gene: TRBJ1-1
CDR3aa: CASRFFTGVNTEAFF

v_gene: TRBV11-2
abundance: .
d_gene: .
j_gene: TRBJ2-7
CDR3aa: CASSPDFLLSYEQYF

v_gene: TRBV6-5
abundance: few
d_gene: .
j_gene: TRBJ1-1
CDR3aa: CASSLTIKTKAFF

v_gene: TRBV6-4
abundance: few
d_gene: TRBD1
j_gene: TRBJ1-3
CDR3aa: CASTRTGPSGNTIYF

v_gene: TRBV28
abundance: .
d_gene: TRBD1
j_gene: TRBJ2-2
CDR3aa: CASSSVVGTGITGELFF